The clone carrying this T cell receptor beta chain was observed a single time. Its specificity is not known. Unique molecular identifiers were present on cDNA, and template switching added a universal primer site. Each CDR3 protein gets one entry after TCRdb re-called the 5' RACE reads with MiXCR. The sample yields 540,000 or so distinct CDR3 sequences, 20% to 25% seen once. This CDR3 region has 17 residues. The J segment lost 3 bases and the V segment lost 1 base, leaving 7 bases of the junction unmatched. Germline CDR1 is KGHSH and CDR2 is LQKENI. This sample is drawn from a study of identical twins. Points from the study as a whole: Twin pairs' shared out-of-frame alpha sequences were enriched in low generation probability. Fewer insertions characterized abundant cord blood beta clonotypes, whereas memory repertoires showed none. Conclusions came from cross-sectional statistical analysis, not from following the same donors.

This sample also appeared in a second study, on yellow fever vaccine responses in identical twins.

The sample consisted of CD4+ T cells sorted from blood. V and J are TRBV18 and TRBJ2-3; 10 nucleotides align to TRBD2. The clonotype comes from a woman in her late teens or twenties in good health. For the CDR3, the DNA is TGTGCCAGCTCACCACGGCAAGCGGGGGGGCGGACAGATACGCAGTATTTT. This gives the protein CASSPRQAGGRTDTQYF.